One sample yielded the 28 T cell receptor beta chains listed below, sequenced in a study of a mutant IDH1 vaccine in newly diagnosed glioma. Their specific antigens are unknown. The time point was: week 47, end of study. Every single dose of the vaccine, 300 ug of mutant IDH1 20-mer peptide, came with topical imiquimod. Produced via immunoSEQ multiplex PCR; TCRdb's table is partial and in-frame only. Altogether nearly 50,000 clones are present, roughly 80% being singletons, with the ten largest covering around 4.7%. The sample was PBMCs, taken from a glioma patient whose treatment included an IDH1 peptide vaccine. The receptors shown here come from a woman in her 30s with glioma. Some clones in this sample may be carry-over from other donors' samples.

This chain joins TRBV5-1 and TRBJ1-1; D is undetermined. The CDR3 length is 12 residues. Germline V lookup: CDR1 SGHRS, CDR2 YFSETQ. V lost 1 base and J 1 base, leaving 2 bases between the germline ends. This chain's CDR3 is CASSLKNTEAFF. The CDR3 coding sequence is TGCGCCAGCAGCTTGAAGAACACTGAAGCTTTCTTT.

J is TRBJ1-5 and V is TRBV7-8, with D tentatively TRBD1 (5 bases). Trimming removed 3 bases at V and 8 bases at J, with 8 bases between. Germline V gene data show CDR1 as SGHVS and CDR2 as FQNEAQ. The CDR3 extends over 12 amino acids. The CDR3 coding sequence is TGTGCCAGCAGCTTGGCGGGGGAGCCCCAGCATTTT. Its protein is CASSLAGEPQHF.

The chain links TRBV28 to TRBJ2-7, with a tentative D call TRBD1 (5 bases). CDR3 length: 16 amino acids. Germline V CDR1 and CDR2: MDHEN, SYDVKM. The germline V and J ends were trimmed by 2 bases and 3 bases, with 17 bases remaining between them. CDR3 in DNA: TGTGCCAGCAGTTTAGGAAGGAAAGGGGTCTTCTACGAGCAGTACTTC. It translates to CASSLGRKGVFYEQYF.

This clone was detected only once. The genes are TRBV10-3 and TRBJ2-7; tentative D call: TRBD1 (5 bases). V lost 0 bases to trimming and J lost 4 bases, with 7 bases between them. From germline, CDR1 is ENHRY and CDR2 SYGVKD. The CDR3 length is 13 residues. CDR3 in DNA: TGTGCCATCAGTGAGTCAACAGGATACGAGCAGTACTTC. It translates to CAISESTGYEQYF.

The V gene is TRBV15, the J gene TRBJ1-5, with D possibly TRBD1 on 5 matching bases. Trimming stripped 5 bases from V and 0 bases from J, with 14 bases between. This CDR3 region has 16 residues. Germline V gives CDR1 LNHNV, CDR2 YYDKDF (reference sequence). The CDR3, as DNA: TGTGCCACCAGCCGTGGCAGGGCTTATAGCAATCAGCCCCAGCATTTT. Its translation: CATSRGRAYSNQPQHF.

The chain uses TRBV29-1 and TRBJ1-1; TRBD1 might be the D (6 bases). Per the germline V gene, CDR1 is SQVTM and CDR2 is ANQGSEA. V lost 4 bases and J lost 6, with 12 bases in between. The CDR3 totals 12 residues. In nucleotides, the CDR3 is TGCAGCGTTGCGAACAGGGAATCTGAAGCTTTCTTT. It yields the protein CSVANRESEAFF.

The chain uses TRBV23-1 and TRBJ2-7, with D possibly matching TRBD1 (6 bases). TRBV23-1 is placed among ORFs of uncertain function. V was pared by 4 bases and J by 5 bases, with 18 bases between. The CDR3 runs to 15 residues. The CDR3 here is CASSPGQSGGDEQYF. DNA for the CDR3: TGCGCCAGCAGTCCAGGACAGTCGGGTGGCGACGAGCAGTACTTC.

This rearrangement joins TRBV18 to TRBJ2-7; 8 bases are a match to TRBD2. The length of the CDR3 is 16 residues. The germline CDR1 and CDR2 sequences are KGHSH and LQKENI. J gave up 7 bases and V 3 bases, and 14 bases lay outside the gene matches. DNA of the CDR3: TGTGCCAGCTCACCTTCCGTACTAGCGGACGTTAAGGAGCAGTACTTC. It is translated as CASSPSVLADVKEQYF. The full variable domain, in which reference TRBV18 and TRBJ2-7 provide the parts outside the CDR3, is NAGVMQNPRHLVRRRGQEARLRCSPMKGHSHVYWYRQLPEEGLKFMVYLQKENIIDESGMPKERFSAEFPKEGPSILRIQQVVRGDSAAYFCASSPSVLADVKEQYFGPGTRLTVT.

The chain employs TRBV7-2 and TRBJ2-5, with D perhaps matching TRBD1 (5 bases). The CDR3 has 13 amino acids. V was clipped by 4 bases and J by 5 bases, with 11 bases between them. Germline assignment: CDR1 SGHTA and CDR2 FQGNSA. The CDR3 DNA sequence: TGTGCCAGCAGCTCCCAGGGAAGGGAGACCCAGTACTTC. The encoded protein is CASSSQGRETQYF.

The chain combines TRBV28 with TRBJ2-6; D assignment may be TRBD1 or TRBD2 (5 bases each). Trimming stripped 6 bases from V and 2 bases from J, with 11 bases between. The germline CDR1 and CDR2 sequences are MDHEN and SYDVKM. This CDR3 region has 15 residues. The CDR3 bases are TGTGCCAGCAGCCCCCAGGGACCTGGGGCCAACGTCCTGACTTTC. It yields the protein CASSPQGPGANVLTF.

The rearrangement uses TRBV10-3 and TRBJ2-5; D is unresolved. V lost 4 bases and J lost 0, with 6 bases in between. CDR3 size: 13 residues. Per germline, CDR1 ENHRY and CDR2 SYGVKD. The CDR3 nucleotides are TGTGCCATCAGTGTGCAGGACCAAGAGACCCAGTACTTC. Its protein product is CAISVQDQETQYF.

The J gene is TRBJ2-3, the V gene TRBV23-1; the match to TRBD1 covers 8 bases. TRBV23-1 is known as an ORF, though its function is uncertain. Unmatched junction bases numbered 11, after V lost 4 bases and J lost 5 bases. The CDR3 runs 16 residues. The chain's CDR3 is CASSRPQGGPGDTQYF. DNA for the CDR3: TGCGCCAGCAGTCGACCACAGGGGGGACCGGGAGATACGCAGTATTTT.

The chain uses TRBV18 and TRBJ1-4; maybe TRBD1 (5 bases). CDR3 length equals 15 residues. Germline values: CDR1 KGHSH, CDR2 LQKENI. V lost 2 bases, J lost 5 bases, and 12 bases lay in between. The CDR3 DNA reads TGTGCCAGCTCACCAGGGGACGGGAGGAATGAAAAACTGTTTTTT. Its translation is CASSPGDGRNEKLFF.

The rearrangement uses TRBV6-5 and TRBJ2-7, with 8 bases fitting TRBD1. The trim removed 4 bases at V and 2 bases at J, leaving 1 base unmatched. The germline CDR1 and CDR2 sequences are MNHEY and SVGAGI. The CDR3 has 13 amino acids. As DNA, the CDR3 is TGTGCCAGCAGTTCGGACAGGGCCTACGAGCAGTACTTC. Protein: CASSSDRAYEQYF.

The chain uses TRBV10-2 and TRBJ2-3; TRBD2 matches at 12 bases. CDR1 is WSHSY, CDR2 SAAADI, per germline. This CDR3 contains 18 residues. V lost 6 bases, J lost 4 bases, and 14 bases stayed unmatched. CDR3 sequence: CASRGVELAGGGADTQYF. CDR3 DNA: TGCGCCAGCAGGGGGGTGGAACTAGCGGGAGGAGGGGCAGATACGCAGTATTTT.

The chain has TRBV5-1 and TRBJ2-7; TRBD1 matches 8 bases. This CDR3 comprises 14 residues. V lost 4 bases, J lost 4 bases, and 7 bases stayed unmatched. Germline V gene sequence: CDR1 SGHRS, CDR2 YFSETQ. The CDR3 reads CASSPPDRVYEQYF. The CDR3 DNA reads as TGCGCCAGCAGCCCCCCGGACAGGGTTTACGAGCAGTACTTC.

CDR3 coding DNA: TGTGCCAGCAGCTTAACGGCGGAAAGCACAGATACGCAGTATTTT. It yields the protein CASSLTAESTDTQYF. This chain uses TRBV5-4 with TRBJ2-3; D remains unclear. Trimming took off 2 bases at V and 0 bases at J, with 10 bases between the two ends. The germline CDR1 and CDR2 sequences are SGHNT and YYREEE (reference sequence). The CDR3 runs to 15 residues. Using reference TRBV5-4 and TRBJ2-3 for the parts outside the CDR3, the full variable domain is ETGVTQSPTHLIKTRGQQVTLRCSSQSGHNTVSWYQQALGQGPQFIFQYYREEENGRGNFPPRFSGLQFPNYSSELNVNALELDDSALYLCASSLTAESTDTQYFGPGTRLTVL.

The chain carries TRBV5-1 and TRBJ1-4, with D hard to call. From germline, CDR1 is SGHRS and CDR2 YFSETQ. Deletions cut 0 bases from V and 4 bases from J, with 10 bases between. This CDR3 region has 15 residues. CDR3 region: CASSLGTSGNEKLFF. The DNA for the CDR3 is TGCGCCAGCAGCTTGGGGACGTCGGGTAATGAAAAACTGTTTTTT.

This rearrangement joins TRBV19 to TRBJ2-1; perhaps TRBD2 as D (6 bases). This CDR3 is 15 amino acids long. Trimming left V 9 bases short and J 0 bases short, with 15 bases between. CDR1 LNHDA and CDR2 SQIVND come from the germline V gene (reference sequence). The CDR3 here is CASGRAESSYNEQFF. The CDR3 coding sequence is TGTGCCAGCGGGAGAGCCGAGAGCTCCTACAATGAGCAGTTCTTC.

This rearrangement joins TRBV6-5 to TRBJ2-6; D is ambiguous. The CDR3 spans 14 residues. V lost 5 bases to trimming and J lost 4 bases, with 9 bases between them. CDR1 is MNHEY and CDR2 is SVGAGI in the germline V gene. The CDR3 DNA is TGTGCCAGCAGTGCCGAGTCCGGGGCCAACGTCCTGACTTTC. It encodes CASSAESGANVLTF.

The chain carries TRBV5-1 and TRBJ1-1; possible D gene TRBD1, 5 bases. The CDR3 runs 15 residues. V was clipped by 7 bases and J by 3 bases, with 19 bases between them. Per germline, CDR1 SGHRS and CDR2 YFSETQ. The CDR3 here is CASGLGGGWDTEAFF. In DNA form, the CDR3 reads TGCGCCAGCGGTCTTGGGGGGGGTTGGGACACTGAAGCTTTCTTT.

In this sample, this clone turned up once. The rearrangement uses TRBV18 and TRBJ1-1; no firm D call. The CDR3 spans 14 residues. CDR1 is KGHSH and CDR2 is LQKENI in the germline V gene. Trimming removed 1 base at V and 2 bases at J, with 8 bases between. The DNA for the CDR3 is TGTGCCAGCTCACCACTCCGGGAAAACACTGAAGCTTTCTTT. It is translated as CASSPLRENTEAFF.

The CDR3: CASSLRGDPNIQYF. CDR3 nucleotide sequence: TGCGCCAGCAGCTTGAGGGGGGATCCGAACATTCAGTACTTC. This sequence joins TRBV5-1 and TRBJ2-4, with D possibly being TRBD1 or TRBD2 (6 bases each). The V gene's germline CDR1 is SGHRS and CDR2 YFSETQ. Trimming removed 1 base at V and 7 bases at J, with 12 bases between. The CDR3 covers 14 residues.

The V call is TRBV9, the J call TRBJ2-7; a possible D gene is TRBD2 (6 bases). Trimming stripped 2 bases from V and 1 base from J, with 13 bases between. Germline assignment: CDR1 SGDLS and CDR2 YYNGEE. This CDR3 comprises 15 residues. CDR3 sequence: CASSVGGDWSYEQYF. In DNA, the CDR3 is TGTGCCAGCAGCGTTGGAGGGGACTGGTCCTACGAGCAGTACTTC.

This rearrangement joins TRBV10-3 to TRBJ2-2; the D gene is possibly TRBD1 (5 bases). The length of the CDR3 is 15 residues. Between the trimmed V and J ends, which lost 6 bases and 3 bases, there was a span of 14 bases. Per germline, CDR1 ENHRY and CDR2 SYGVKD. For the CDR3, the DNA is TGTGCCATCAGCCCGCAGGGCGGTTACACCGGGGAGCTGTTTTTT. Translated, it gives CAISPQGGYTGELFF.

This clone was counted between two and nine times. CDR3 nucleotide sequence: TGTGCCAGCGGTCCGTGGGGGGGTAACACTGAAGCTTTCTTT. Residues: CASGPWGGNTEAFF. The gene calls are TRBV7-2 and TRBJ1-1; possibly TRBD1 for D (5 bases). The CDR3 totals 14 residues. V shed 8 bases and J shed 2 bases, with 15 bases lying between them. CDR1 is SGHTA and CDR2 is FQGNSA in the germline V gene.

The CDR3 sequence is CASREGGRQPQHF. The CDR3 coding sequence is TGTGCCAGCAGGGAGGGGGGGCGACAGCCCCAGCATTTT. The genes are TRBV6-1 and TRBJ1-5; D may be TRBD1 (6 bases). Germline CDR1 reads MNHNS; CDR2 reads SASEGT. V lost 6 bases, J lost 7 bases, and 13 bases lay in between. The length of the CDR3 is 13 residues.

The chain is built from TRBV2 and TRBJ1-5; D perhaps matches TRBD1 (6 bases). V lost 4 bases to trimming and J lost 5 bases, with 15 bases between them. The length of the CDR3 is 15 residues. Germline CDR1 is SNHLY and CDR2 is FYNNEI. CDR3 sequence reads: CASSGVQGTDQPQHF. For the CDR3, the DNA is TGTGCCAGCAGTGGGGTACAGGGTACGGATCAGCCCCAGCATTTT.